One sample yielded the 11 T cell receptor beta chains listed below, sequenced in a study of PD-1 blockade in mismatch repair-deficient tumors. Profiling relied on immunoSEQ multiplex PCR, and the TCRdb table lists in-frame clones only, not all of them. The sample has about 100,000 clones; over 75% are singletons. This sample comprised peripheral blood, obtained 36 weeks after starting pembrolizumab. These receptors were obtained from an adult with mismatch repair-deficient cancer.

The chain carries TRBV28 and TRBJ1-4, with TRBD1 as a possible D gene (6 bases). The V and J ends lost 5 bases and 8 bases respectively, with 6 bases between them. The CDR3 runs to 11 residues. Per the germline V gene, CDR1 is MDHEN and CDR2 is SYDVKM. DNA for the CDR3: TGTGCCAGCAGTAGGGGGGAAAAACTGTTTTTT. Translation: CASSRGEKLFF.

The chain employs TRBV5-8 and TRBJ2-2, with TRBD2 matching over 8 bases. Trimming at V came to 4 bases and at J to 6 bases, leaving 8 bases not matched to a gene. There are 15 residues in the CDR3. Germline loops: CDR1 SGHTS, CDR2 YDEGEE. The DNA for the CDR3 is TGTGCCAGCAGCCTAGCTAGCGGGTTGCCCGGGGAGCTGTTTTTT. Residues: CASSLASGLPGELFF.

This clone was recorded a few times. The chain recombines TRBV7-9 with TRBJ1-5; no clear D gene. The CDR3 extends over 15 amino acids. Germline-derived CDR1 and CDR2 are SEHNR and FQNEAQ (reference sequence). Trimming shortened V by 1 base and J by 0 bases, and 7 bases separated the two germline ends. CDR3 amino acids: CASSLDFYSNQPQHF. The DNA for the CDR3 is TGTGCCAGCAGCTTAGATTTTTATAGCAATCAGCCCCAGCATTTT.

This chain joins TRBV9 and TRBJ2-5; 7 positions agree with TRBD1. CDR1 SGDLS and CDR2 YYNGEE come from the germline V gene. Trimming took 4 bases from V and 1 from J; bases not matched to a gene: 10. The CDR3 extends over 16 amino acids. CDR3 bases: TGTGCCAGCAGCTTGACCTACCGGGACAGCCAAGAGACCCAGTACTTC. It encodes CASSLTYRDSQETQYF.

The J gene is TRBJ2-3, the V gene TRBV7-2, with D perhaps TRBD2 (6 bases). Germline CDR1 and CDR2: SGHTA and FQGNSA. This CDR3 is 16 amino acids long. V was trimmed by 0 bases and J by 0 bases, leaving 10 bases between them. CDR3 amino acids: CASSLAEGTSTDTQYF. The CDR3 bases are TGTGCCAGCAGCTTAGCCGAGGGGACTAGCACAGATACGCAGTATTTT.

V and J are TRBV7-8 and TRBJ1-1, with D unclear. The CDR3 has 13 amino acids. Trimming left V 3 bases short and J 1 base short, with 6 bases between. Germline V gene sequence: CDR1 SGHVS, CDR2 FQNEAQ. The CDR3 spells CASSLRANTEAFF. The CDR3 DNA reads TGTGCCAGCAGCTTGAGGGCGAACACTGAAGCTTTCTTT.

The chain links TRBV6-1 to TRBJ2-2; 13 nucleotides match TRBD2. The germline V gene has CDR1 MNHNS and CDR2 SASEGT. The J segment lost 4 bases and the V segment lost 4 bases, leaving 3 bases of the junction unmatched. The CDR3 sequence is 16 residues long. In DNA, the CDR3 is TGTGCCAGCAGTGTAGGACTAGCGGGAGCCACCGGGGAGCTGTTTTTT. Amino acids: CASSVGLAGATGELFF.

J is TRBJ2-7 and V is TRBV5-6, with D possibly matching TRBD1 (6 bases). The CDR3 is 14 residues long. Trimming stripped 3 bases from V and 5 bases from J, with 15 bases between. The germline V gene has CDR1 SGHDT and CDR2 YYEEEE. The CDR3 coding sequence is TGTGCCAGCAGCTATACAGGGATGGGAGACGAGCAGTACTTC. Its translation: CASSYTGMGDEQYF.

The genes are TRBV7-2 and TRBJ1-2; D unclear. The CDR3 loop spans 14 amino acids. V lost 5 bases to trimming and J lost 5 bases, with 15 bases between them. CDR1 and CDR2 (germline): SGHTA, FQGNSA. CDR3 amino acids: CASSASGGRYGYTF. Written as DNA, the CDR3 is TGTGCCAGCAGCGCATCAGGCGGTCGTTATGGCTACACCTTC.

Of note for this clone: The sample holds other DNA sequences that translate to the same CDR3. The chain links TRBV6-5 to TRBJ1-1; D not resolved. Trimming shortened V by 0 bases and J by 1 base, and 6 bases separated the two germline ends. This CDR3 contains 14 residues. The germline CDR1 and CDR2 sequences are MNHEY and SVGAGI. The CDR3, as DNA: TGTGCCAGCAGTTACTCGGGCGGGAACACTGAAGCTTTCTTT. The encoded protein is CASSYSGGNTEAFF.

J is TRBJ2-1 and V is TRBV5-4; 10 bases agree with TRBD1. The CDR3 totals 15 residues. Germline trimming cut 4 bases from V and 4 bases from J; bases unmatched to any gene: 5. Germline values: CDR1 SGHNT, CDR2 YYREEE (reference sequence). This CDR3 is CASSARQGAYNEQFF. The DNA for the CDR3 is TGTGCCAGCAGCGCCCGACAGGGGGCTTACAATGAGCAGTTCTTC.